This T cell receptor beta chain was obtained from a study of blood T cell repertoires in COVID-19. Study context: Specimens from acute and convalescent COVID-19 originated in the United States, Italy and Spain. From T cells, B-cell-depleted T cells, or PBMCs came the material, which was cDNA or gDNA.

Original processing notes: By means of reference gene primer amplification, nucleated cell counts were estimated. Assay used: immunoSEQ multiplex PCR; TCRdb lists only in-frame clones, some missing. Clonal size and the V and J genes are those of that table, whereas D and trimming came from the DNA. The table has roughly 290,000 clones, more than 70% seen once; the top ten hold approximately 8.1%. CDR1 is LNHDA, CDR2 SQIVND, per germline (reference sequence). The CDR3 runs 15 residues. Losses at the gene ends were 6 bases for V and 0 bases for J; bases not matched to a gene: 3. Specimen: peripheral blood. This TCR derives from a woman aged 45-60 years who had recovered from COVID-19. The rearrangement joins TRBV19 to TRBJ1-3; TRBD1 matches 9 bases. The CDR3 DNA sequence: TGTGCCAGTAGCTGGGACAGGGCCTCTGGAAACACCATATATTTT. Its protein product is CASSWDRASGNTIYF.